This TCR beta chain was observed in a study of response to subunit inactivated influenza vaccine. CDR3 length: 15 residues. The J segment lost 4 bases and the V segment lost 1 base, leaving 6 bases of the junction unmatched. TCRdb re-derived calls from the RT-PCR reads in MiXCR, one entry per CDR3 protein. The table lists roughly 540,000 distinct CDR3 sequences, approximately 20% of them singletons, with 2.8% in the top ten. These data were also filed under a second study, of T cells expressing NK-cell markers. From that paper: UMIs accompanied the 5'RACE template switching by which TCR beta cDNA was made.

This sequence joins TRBV12-3 or TRBV12-4 and TRBJ1-1, with 7 bases aligning to TRBD1. The receptor comes from a man in his fifties or sixties who received an inactivated influenza vaccine. This specimen consisted of CD4+ T cells sorted from PBMCs, obtained roughly 12 days after vaccination. The CDR3 is CASSLGNRGSTEAFF. CDR3 nucleotide sequence: TGTGCCAGCAGTTTAGGAAACAGGGGATCCACTGAAGCTTTCTTT.